This note documents a single TCR beta chain sequence. The data stem from a study of blood T cell repertoires in COVID-19. Looking at the study overall: Acute-phase and convalescent COVID-19 samples originated in the United States, Italy and Spain. Nucleic acid was either cDNA or gDNA, and it came from T cells, B-cell-depleted T cells, or PBMCs.

In the source study's methods: Reference gene primer amplification gave estimated nucleated cell counts. Clones were sequenced by immunoSEQ multiplex PCR, and TCRdb holds only the in-frame ones, with some missing. The V and J calls and clone size are taken from that table; D and trimming were inferred from the DNA. Of approximately 94,000 clones in the sample, roughly 87% are singletons; the top ten hold 6.5% to 8%. Trimming took off 3 bases at V and 5 bases at J, with 14 bases between the two ends. Germline CDR1 and CDR2: MGHRA and YSYEKL. The length of the CDR3 is 14 residues. The TCR was taken from a young man in a cohort sampled during active COVID-19. The rearrangement uses TRBV4-1 and TRBJ2-7; perhaps TRBD2 as D (6 bases). Material: peripheral blood. The CDR3 bases are TGCGCCAGCAGCCAGGGGAGGAACACTGACGAGCAGTACTTC. Translated, it gives CASSQGRNTDEQYF.